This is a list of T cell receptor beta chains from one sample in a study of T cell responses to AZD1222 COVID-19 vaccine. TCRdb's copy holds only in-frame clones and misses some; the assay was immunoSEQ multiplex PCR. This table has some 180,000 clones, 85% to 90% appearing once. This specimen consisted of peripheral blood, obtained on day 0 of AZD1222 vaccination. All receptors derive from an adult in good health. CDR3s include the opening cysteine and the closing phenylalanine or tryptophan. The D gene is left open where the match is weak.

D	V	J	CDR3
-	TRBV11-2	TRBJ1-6	CASRGTGTGNSPLHF
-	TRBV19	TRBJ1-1	CASSAGTVNTEAFF
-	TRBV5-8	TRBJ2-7	CASSQNTGVRVYEQYF
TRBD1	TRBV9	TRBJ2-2	CASSARGPGELFF
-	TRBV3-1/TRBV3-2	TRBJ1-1	CASSQGGTPQAEAFF
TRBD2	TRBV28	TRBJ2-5	CASSRTSGGETQYF
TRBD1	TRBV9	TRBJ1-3	CASSVSGGENTIYF
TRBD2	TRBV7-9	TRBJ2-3	CAKRRLAGSTDTQYF
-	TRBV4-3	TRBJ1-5	CASSQGPAVGGQPQHF
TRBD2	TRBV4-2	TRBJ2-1	CASSLHSGLAGGQNEQFF
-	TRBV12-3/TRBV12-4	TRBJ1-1	CASTPGPNTEAFF
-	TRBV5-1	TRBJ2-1	CASSLGSSSYNEQFF
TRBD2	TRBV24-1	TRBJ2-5	CATSPTSGEQETQYF
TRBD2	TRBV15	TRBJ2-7	CATSFASGRAWEQYF
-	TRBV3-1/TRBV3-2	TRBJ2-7	CASSQVGEQYF
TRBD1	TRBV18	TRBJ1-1	CASSPPTGGDTEAFF
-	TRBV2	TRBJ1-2	CASSEVGFGYRDYGYTF
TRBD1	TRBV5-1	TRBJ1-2	CASSLTRTGRNYGYTF
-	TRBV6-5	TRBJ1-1	CASSPLSEAFF
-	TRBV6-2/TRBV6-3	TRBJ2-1	CASSPTVTYNEQFF
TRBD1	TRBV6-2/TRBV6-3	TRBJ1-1	CASSRGQGASTEAFF
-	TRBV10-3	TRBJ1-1	CAIRLTANTEAFF
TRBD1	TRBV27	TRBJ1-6	CASSEAGGVNSPLHF